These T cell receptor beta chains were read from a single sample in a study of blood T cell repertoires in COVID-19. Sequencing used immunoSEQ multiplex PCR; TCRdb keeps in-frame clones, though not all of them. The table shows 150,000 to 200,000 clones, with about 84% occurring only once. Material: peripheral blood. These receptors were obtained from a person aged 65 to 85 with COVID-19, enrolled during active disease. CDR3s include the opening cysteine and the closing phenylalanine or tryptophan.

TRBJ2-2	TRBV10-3	CAISGTSGGTGELFF
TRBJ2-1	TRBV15	CATSRDKGATGHEQFF
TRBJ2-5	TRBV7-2	CASSLAGGGGQETQYF
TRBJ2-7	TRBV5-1	CASSFHRDRGMSEQYF
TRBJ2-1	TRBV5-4	CASSPVGDRAVEQFF
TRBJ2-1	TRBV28	CASLSGGSISEQFF
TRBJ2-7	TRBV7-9	CASSLAGRTYEQYF
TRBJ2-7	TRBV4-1	CASSQGGPGSYEQYF
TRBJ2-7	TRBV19	CASSGDRTGAWKEQYF
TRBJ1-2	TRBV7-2	CASRPDFGGVPYGYTF
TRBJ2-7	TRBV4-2	CASSPGGSSYEQYF
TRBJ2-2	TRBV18	CASFTGDTGELFF
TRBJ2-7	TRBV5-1	CASSFTGGSYEQYF
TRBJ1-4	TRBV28	CASKTGGSNEKLFF
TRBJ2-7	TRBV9	CASSVAQGLEQYF
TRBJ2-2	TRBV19	CASNTNPLAVGELFF
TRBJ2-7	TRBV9	CASSVGDTSYEQYF
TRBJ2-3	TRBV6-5	CASSFSSYQQGDTQYF
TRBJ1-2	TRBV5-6	CASSLRLSGTGFYGYTF
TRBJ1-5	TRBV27	CASSLGRAGNQPQHF
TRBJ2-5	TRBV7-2	CASSLAGGETQYF
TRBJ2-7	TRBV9	CASSVLGGGYEQYF
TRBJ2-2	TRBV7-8	CASSWGTGNTGELFF
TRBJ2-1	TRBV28	CASSTGQRNNEQFF
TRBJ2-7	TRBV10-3	CAISRQGDSYEQYF
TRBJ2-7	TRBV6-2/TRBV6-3	CASSYLIGGTYEQYF
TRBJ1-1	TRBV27	CASSRTGGYTEAFF
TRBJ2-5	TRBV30	CAWSLIRAGSRETQYF
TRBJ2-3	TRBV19	CASTTGGPSTDTQYF
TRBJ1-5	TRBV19	CASSPPRGSNQPQHF
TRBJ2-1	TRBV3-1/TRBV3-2	CASGTYSGGASYNEQFF
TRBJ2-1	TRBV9	CASSVGSGGRVYNEQFF
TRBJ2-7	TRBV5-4	CASRQDRGIGWEQYF
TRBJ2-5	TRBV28	CASSPAGTQETQYF
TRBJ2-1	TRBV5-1	CASSFEILADNYNEQFF
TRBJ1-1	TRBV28	CASSLRGQGSNTEAFF
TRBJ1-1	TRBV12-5	CASGLGRRGAFF
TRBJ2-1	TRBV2	CASILDRGVNEQFF
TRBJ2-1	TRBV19	CASGRDRDNYNEQFF
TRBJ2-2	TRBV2	CASRGVFGELFF